The clone carrying this TCR beta chain was counted ten times or more. The germline gives CDR1 LGHNA, CDR2 YNFKEQ. This CDR3 has 16 amino acids. Trimming removed 4 bases from V and 6 bases from J, with 19 bases in between. RNA transcripts served as the template for amplifying TCR beta CDR3 regions. A first-round RT-PCR of the TCR CDR3 used the HTBI primer set. TCRdb processed the multiplex PCR reads anew with MiXCR; each CDR3 protein has one entry. The data show under 350,000 distinct CDR3 sequences, around 23% seen once. The sample comes from a study of T cells in Graves' hyperthyroidism and ophthalmopathy.

The chain uses TRBV4-2 and TRBJ1-5; TRBD1 might be the D (5 bases). Sequencing used blood. The source is a woman in her 50s with Graves' hyperthyroidism. Here the CDR3 reads CASSRQTNVVSQPQHF. DNA for the CDR3: TGTGCCAGCAGCCGACAGACGAATGTAGTTTCTCAGCCCCAGCATTTT.